A selection of T cell receptor beta chains follows, all from one sample in a study of blood T cells in healthy people across ages. TCRdb reprocessed the 5' RACE reads via MiXCR and lists one record per CDR3 protein. The sample records roughly 730,000 distinct CDR3 sequences, about 56% being singletons. Sample: blood. The receptors were sampled from a middle-aged man in good health. Each CDR3 is given with its conserved first and last residue. Fields, in order: D gene, J gene, clone size, V gene, CDR3 protein, CDR3 DNA. A D gene is named only where the DNA matches it firmly. The size of a clone is reported for some rows only, either as once, few or many, or as a class for expanded clones.

d_gene: TRBD1; j_gene: TRBJ2-5; abundance: few; v_gene: TRBV12-3/TRBV12-4; CDR3aa: CASSPTGVQETQYF; CDR3nt: TGTGCCAGCAGTCCGACAGGGGTCCAAGAGACCCAGTACTTC
d_gene: NA; j_gene: TRBJ2-3; abundance: once; v_gene: TRBV7-9; CDR3aa: CASSLGRTLPTDTQYF; CDR3nt: TGTGCCAGCAGCTTAGGGCGGACATTGCCGACAGATACGCAGTATTTT
d_gene: NA; j_gene: TRBJ2-3; abundance: NA; v_gene: TRBV4-2; CDR3aa: CASSQGDGPRTDTQYF; CDR3nt: TGTGCCAGCAGCCAAGGGGACGGCCCACGCACAGATACGCAGTATTTT
d_gene: TRBD2; j_gene: TRBJ2-7; abundance: NA; v_gene: TRBV4-3; CDR3aa: CASREGRGLTYEQYF; CDR3nt: TGCGCCAGCAGAGAAGGGAGGGGTCTTACCTACGAGCAGTACTTC
d_gene: TRBD1; j_gene: TRBJ1-2; abundance: NA; v_gene: TRBV7-9; CDR3aa: CASSSALTGTGGHTF; CDR3nt: TGTGCCAGCAGCTCGGCCCTTACCGGGACAGGGGGTCACACCTTC
d_gene: NA; j_gene: TRBJ2-2; abundance: NA; v_gene: TRBV27; CDR3aa: CASSSLTGNTGELFF; CDR3nt: TGTGCCAGCAGTTCGCTTACAGGGAACACCGGGGAGCTGTTTTTT
d_gene: TRBD2; j_gene: TRBJ2-7; abundance: NA; v_gene: TRBV5-1; CDR3aa: CASSLEGLAGGHNEQYF; CDR3nt: TGCGCCAGCAGCTTAGAGGGACTAGCGGGAGGGCATAATGAGCAGTACTTC
d_gene: NA; j_gene: TRBJ1-1; abundance: NA; v_gene: TRBV11-2; CDR3aa: CASSLAGSPRAFF; CDR3nt: TGTGCCAGCAGCTTAGCGGGCAGTCCTAGGGCTTTCTTT
d_gene: NA; j_gene: TRBJ1-5; abundance: NA; v_gene: TRBV6-5; CDR3aa: CASSYSFGGNQPQHF; CDR3nt: TGTGCCAGCAGTTACTCGTTCGGGGGCAATCAGCCCCAGCATTTT
d_gene: NA; j_gene: TRBJ2-3; abundance: NA; v_gene: TRBV7-2; CDR3aa: CASGTTRDTDTQYF; CDR3nt: TGTGCCAGCGGTACTACGCGGGACACAGATACGCAGTATTTT
d_gene: NA; j_gene: TRBJ2-6; abundance: NA; v_gene: TRBV6-2/TRBV6-3; CDR3aa: CASSYTTGGANVLTF; CDR3nt: TGTGCCAGCAGTTACACAACCGGTGGGGCCAACGTCCTGACTTTC
d_gene: NA; j_gene: TRBJ2-7; abundance: few; v_gene: TRBV10-3; CDR3aa: CAISSNSYEQYF; CDR3nt: TGTGCCATCAGCAGCAATTCCTACGAGCAGTACTTC
d_gene: TRBD2; j_gene: TRBJ2-5; abundance: NA; v_gene: TRBV20-1; CDR3aa: CSASPGTSGRTQTQYF; CDR3nt: TGCAGTGCTTCCCCCGGGACTAGCGGGAGGACGCAGACCCAGTACTTC
d_gene: NA; j_gene: TRBJ2-1; abundance: NA; v_gene: TRBV27; CDR3aa: CAEGLDSPDSYNEQFF; CDR3nt: TGTGCCGAAGGCTTAGACAGTCCGGACTCCTACAATGAGCAGTTCTTC
d_gene: NA; j_gene: TRBJ1-2; abundance: NA; v_gene: TRBV7-9; CDR3aa: CASSSPSTDGYGYTF; CDR3nt: TGTGCCAGCAGCTCCCCCTCTACGGATGGCTATGGCTACACCTTC
d_gene: TRBD1; j_gene: TRBJ1-2; abundance: NA; v_gene: TRBV4-1; CDR3aa: CASSQDQQGNGYTF; CDR3nt: TGCGCCAGCAGCCAAGATCAACAGGGGAATGGCTACACCTTC
d_gene: TRBD1; j_gene: TRBJ2-4; abundance: NA; v_gene: TRBV6-1; CDR3aa: CASGDSERLIAKNIQYF; CDR3nt: TGTGCCAGCGGGGACAGTGAGCGACTTATAGCCAAAAACATTCAGTACTTC
d_gene: NA; j_gene: TRBJ2-6; abundance: few; v_gene: TRBV14; CDR3aa: CASSNPGSGANVLTF; CDR3nt: TGTGCCAGCAGCAACCCGGGATCTGGGGCCAACGTCCTGACTTTC
d_gene: TRBD1; j_gene: TRBJ1-6; abundance: NA; v_gene: TRBV15; CDR3aa: CATSSGQGTSPLHF; CDR3nt: TGTGCCACCAGCAGTGGACAGGGAACTTCACCCCTCCACTTT
d_gene: NA; j_gene: TRBJ2-3; abundance: NA; v_gene: TRBV2; CDR3aa: CASSDAGSTDTQYF; CDR3nt: TGTGCCAGCAGTGACGCAGGGAGCACAGATACGCAGTATTTT
d_gene: NA; j_gene: TRBJ1-2; abundance: NA; v_gene: TRBV5-5; CDR3aa: CASSPTTYGYTF; CDR3nt: TGTGCCAGCAGCCCCACGACTTATGGCTACACCTTC
d_gene: TRBD1; j_gene: TRBJ1-6; abundance: once; v_gene: TRBV12-3/TRBV12-4; CDR3aa: CASSLTGEDSPLHF; CDR3nt: TGTGCCAGCAGTCTGACAGGGGAAGATTCACCCCTCCACTTT
d_gene: NA; j_gene: TRBJ1-5; abundance: few; v_gene: TRBV12-3/TRBV12-4; CDR3aa: CASSPTGSNQPQHF; CDR3nt: TGTGCCAGCAGCCCGACAGGTAGCAATCAGCCCCAGCATTTT
d_gene: NA; j_gene: TRBJ2-2; abundance: NA; v_gene: TRBV6-4; CDR3aa: CASSFSSEAGELFF; CDR3nt: TGTGCCAGCAGTTTTTCCTCCGAGGCCGGGGAGCTGTTTTTT
d_gene: TRBD1; j_gene: TRBJ2-1; abundance: NA; v_gene: TRBV5-1; CDR3aa: CASQPGQYHNEQFF; CDR3nt: TGCGCCAGCCAACCGGGACAGTATCACAATGAGCAGTTCTTC
d_gene: TRBD2; j_gene: TRBJ2-7; abundance: NA; v_gene: TRBV5-1; CDR3aa: CASSLTTGGNYEQYF; CDR3nt: TGTGCCAGCAGTCTCACCACGGGAGGGAACTACGAGCAGTACTTC
d_gene: NA; j_gene: TRBJ2-1; abundance: NA; v_gene: TRBV12-3/TRBV12-4; CDR3aa: CASSQGRSHEQFF; CDR3nt: TGTGCCAGCAGCCAGGGGAGGTCCCATGAGCAGTTCTTC
d_gene: NA; j_gene: TRBJ2-4; abundance: NA; v_gene: TRBV11-2; CDR3aa: CASSLSPENIQYF; CDR3nt: TGTGCCAGCAGCTTAAGTCCAGAAAACATTCAGTACTTC
d_gene: TRBD1; j_gene: TRBJ2-4; abundance: NA; v_gene: TRBV29-1; CDR3aa: CSVDGQGAGEQYF; CDR3nt: TGCAGCGTTGACGGACAGGGGGCGGGGGAGCAGTACTTC
d_gene: TRBD2; j_gene: TRBJ2-7; abundance: NA; v_gene: TRBV5-1; CDR3aa: CASSGDANSYEQYF; CDR3nt: TGCGCCAGTAGCGGGGACGCAAACTCCTACGAGCAGTACTTC
d_gene: NA; j_gene: TRBJ1-2; abundance: NA; v_gene: TRBV20-1; CDR3aa: CSARRPGLSGGYTF; CDR3nt: TGCAGTGCTAGAAGGCCAGGGCTTTCCGGTGGCTACACCTTC
d_gene: TRBD1; j_gene: TRBJ1-4; abundance: NA; v_gene: TRBV20-1; CDR3aa: CSARVPGGNEKLFF; CDR3nt: TGCAGTGCTAGAGTGCCAGGGGGAAATGAAAAACTGTTTTTT
d_gene: TRBD1; j_gene: TRBJ2-1; abundance: NA; v_gene: TRBV3-1; CDR3aa: CATNRAGGSQNEQFF; CDR3nt: TGTGCCACCAACCGGGCAGGGGGTTCCCAGAATGAGCAGTTCTTC
d_gene: NA; j_gene: TRBJ2-5; abundance: NA; v_gene: TRBV6-5; CDR3aa: CASRPLGWETQYF; CDR3nt: TGTGCCAGCAGGCCACTAGGATGGGAGACCCAGTACTTC
d_gene: TRBD2; j_gene: TRBJ2-7; abundance: NA; v_gene: TRBV6-2/TRBV6-3; CDR3aa: CASKRGSEEQYF; CDR3nt: TGTGCCAGCAAGCGGGGTTCAGAAGAGCAGTACTTC
d_gene: TRBD2; j_gene: TRBJ2-7; abundance: NA; v_gene: TRBV5-1; CDR3aa: CASSLSGRAVDEQYF; CDR3nt: TGCGCCAGCAGCTTAAGCGGGAGGGCCGTAGATGAGCAGTACTTC
d_gene: NA; j_gene: TRBJ2-7; abundance: NA; v_gene: TRBV29-1; CDR3aa: CSVSDGAYEQYF; CDR3nt: TGCAGCGTCTCCGACGGCGCTTACGAGCAGTACTTC
d_gene: TRBD2; j_gene: TRBJ2-3; abundance: NA; v_gene: TRBV12-3/TRBV12-4; CDR3aa: CASRIGGFTDTQYF; CDR3nt: TGTGCCAGCAGAATCGGGGGGTTCACAGATACGCAGTATTTT
d_gene: TRBD2; j_gene: TRBJ2-5; abundance: NA; v_gene: TRBV6-1; CDR3aa: CASSAGVREGGETQYF; CDR3nt: TGTGCCAGCAGTGCCGGCGTCCGGGAGGGTGGGGAGACCCAGTACTTC
d_gene: NA; j_gene: TRBJ2-7; abundance: NA; v_gene: TRBV29-1; CDR3aa: CSVVRRAGYEQYF; CDR3nt: TGCAGCGTTGTAAGAAGGGCGGGCTACGAGCAGTACTTC
d_gene: TRBD1; j_gene: TRBJ2-7; abundance: NA; v_gene: TRBV2; CDR3aa: CASRSDRVYEQYF; CDR3nt: TGTGCCAGCAGATCGGACAGGGTCTACGAGCAGTACTTC
d_gene: TRBD1; j_gene: TRBJ1-6; abundance: NA; v_gene: TRBV27; CDR3aa: CASRGTGDTYNSPLHF; CDR3nt: TGTGCCAGCAGGGGGACAGGGGACACCTATAATTCACCCCTCCACTTT
d_gene: NA; j_gene: TRBJ1-2; abundance: NA; v_gene: TRBV12-3/TRBV12-4; CDR3aa: CASSLTDGYGYTF; CDR3nt: TGTGCCAGCAGTTTGACGGATGGCTATGGCTACACCTTC
d_gene: NA; j_gene: TRBJ2-3; abundance: few; v_gene: TRBV28; CDR3aa: CASSLRWDTGLDTQYF; CDR3nt: TGTGCCAGCAGTTTGCGTTGGGACACGGGCCTGGATACGCAGTATTTT
d_gene: NA; j_gene: TRBJ1-2; abundance: few; v_gene: TRBV12-3/TRBV12-4; CDR3aa: CASSPGQHYGYTF; CDR3nt: TGTGCCAGCAGTCCTGGACAGCACTATGGCTACACCTTC
d_gene: NA; j_gene: TRBJ2-1; abundance: NA; v_gene: TRBV11-3; CDR3aa: CASFEGGEQFF; CDR3nt: TGTGCCAGCTTTGAGGGTGGTGAGCAGTTCTTC
d_gene: NA; j_gene: TRBJ2-3; abundance: NA; v_gene: TRBV25-1; CDR3aa: CASSAPRSSGSTDTQYF; CDR3nt: TGTGCCAGCAGTGCACCCCGTAGTAGCGGCAGCACAGATACGCAGTATTTT
d_gene: TRBD2; j_gene: TRBJ2-1; abundance: NA; v_gene: TRBV5-1; CDR3aa: CASSLTGLATDNEQFF; CDR3nt: TGCGCCAGCAGCTTGACGGGACTAGCGACCGACAATGAGCAGTTCTTC
d_gene: TRBD1; j_gene: TRBJ2-4; abundance: NA; v_gene: TRBV9; CDR3aa: CASSPGQGTKNIQYF; CDR3nt: TGTGCCAGCAGCCCGGGACAGGGAACCAAAAACATTCAGTACTTC
d_gene: NA; j_gene: TRBJ2-7; abundance: NA; v_gene: TRBV6-2/TRBV6-3; CDR3aa: CASSPVTGYDEQYF; CDR3nt: TGTGCCAGCAGTCCCGTAACAGGGTACGACGAGCAGTACTTC
d_gene: TRBD2; j_gene: TRBJ2-3; abundance: NA; v_gene: TRBV24-1; CDR3aa: CATIKAPASGAPDTRYF; CDR3nt: TGTGCCACCATCAAAGCCCCGGCTAGCGGGGCCCCAGATACGCGGTATTTT
d_gene: TRBD2; j_gene: TRBJ2-3; abundance: NA; v_gene: TRBV9; CDR3aa: CASSVYREGRGFTDTQYF; CDR3nt: TGTGCCAGCAGCGTATATCGGGAGGGCCGAGGTTTCACAGATACGCAGTATTTT
d_gene: NA; j_gene: TRBJ2-1; abundance: NA; v_gene: TRBV20-1; CDR3aa: CSARPAAAGLAGGSYNEQFF; CDR3nt: TGCAGTGCTAGACCCGCAGCTGCTGGGCTAGCTGGAGGCTCCTACAATGAGCAGTTCTTC
d_gene: TRBD1; j_gene: TRBJ2-3; abundance: NA; v_gene: TRBV5-1; CDR3aa: CASSWTGPSTDTQYF; CDR3nt: TGCGCCAGCAGCTGGACAGGACCTAGCACAGATACGCAGTATTTT
d_gene: NA; j_gene: TRBJ2-1; abundance: NA; v_gene: TRBV20-1; CDR3aa: CSAPNSKNYYNEQFF; CDR3nt: TGCAGTGCGCCAAACTCGAAGAATTACTACAATGAGCAGTTCTTC